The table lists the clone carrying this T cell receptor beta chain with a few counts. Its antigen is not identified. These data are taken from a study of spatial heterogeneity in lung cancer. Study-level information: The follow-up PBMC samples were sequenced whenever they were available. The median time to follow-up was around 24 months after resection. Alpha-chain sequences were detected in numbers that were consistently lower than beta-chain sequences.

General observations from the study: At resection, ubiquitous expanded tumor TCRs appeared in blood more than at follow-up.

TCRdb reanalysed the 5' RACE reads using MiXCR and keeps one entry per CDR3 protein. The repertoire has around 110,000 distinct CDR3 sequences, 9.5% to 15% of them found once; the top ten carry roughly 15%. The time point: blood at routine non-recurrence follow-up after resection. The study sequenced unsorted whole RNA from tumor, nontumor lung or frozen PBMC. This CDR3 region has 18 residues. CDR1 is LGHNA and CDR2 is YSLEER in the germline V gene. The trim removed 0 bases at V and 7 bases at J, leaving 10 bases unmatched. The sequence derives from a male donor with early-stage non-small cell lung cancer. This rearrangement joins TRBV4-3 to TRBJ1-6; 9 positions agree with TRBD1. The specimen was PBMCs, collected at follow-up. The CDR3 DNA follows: TGCGCCAGCAGCCAAGATCTCATCCGGACAGGGGTAAATTCACCCCTCCACTTT. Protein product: CASSQDLIRTGVNSPLHF.